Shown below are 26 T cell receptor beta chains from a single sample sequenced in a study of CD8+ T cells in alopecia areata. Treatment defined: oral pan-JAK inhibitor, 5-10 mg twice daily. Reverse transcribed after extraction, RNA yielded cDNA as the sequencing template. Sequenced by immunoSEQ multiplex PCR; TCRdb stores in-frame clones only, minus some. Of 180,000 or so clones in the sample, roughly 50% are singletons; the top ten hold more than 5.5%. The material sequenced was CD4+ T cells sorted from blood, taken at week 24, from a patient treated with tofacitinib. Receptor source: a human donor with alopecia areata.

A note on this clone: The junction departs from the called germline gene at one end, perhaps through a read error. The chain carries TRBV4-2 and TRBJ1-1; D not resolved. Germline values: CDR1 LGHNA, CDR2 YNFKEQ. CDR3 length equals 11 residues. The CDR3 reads CASSQDKPLLF. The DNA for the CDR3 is TGTGCCAGCAGCCAAGATAAACCGCTGCTCTTT.

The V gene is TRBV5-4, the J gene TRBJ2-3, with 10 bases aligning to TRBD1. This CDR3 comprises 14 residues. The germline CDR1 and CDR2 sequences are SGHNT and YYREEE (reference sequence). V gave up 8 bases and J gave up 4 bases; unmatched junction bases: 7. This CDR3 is CASKTGGGPDTQYF. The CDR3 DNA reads TGTGCCAGTAAGACAGGGGGCGGACCAGATACGCAGTATTTT.

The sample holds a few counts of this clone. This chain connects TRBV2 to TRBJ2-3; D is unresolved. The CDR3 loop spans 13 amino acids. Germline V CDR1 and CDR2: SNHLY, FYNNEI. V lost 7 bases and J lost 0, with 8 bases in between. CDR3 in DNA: TGTGCCAGCACTCGGCGGAGCACAGATACGCAGTATTTT. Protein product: CASTRRSTDTQYF.

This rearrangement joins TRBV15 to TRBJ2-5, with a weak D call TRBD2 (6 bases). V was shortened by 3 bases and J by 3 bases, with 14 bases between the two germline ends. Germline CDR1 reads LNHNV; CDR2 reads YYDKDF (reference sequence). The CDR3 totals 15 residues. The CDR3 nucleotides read TGTGCCACCAGCAGGCTTCGGACTATCGAAGAGACCCAGTACTTC. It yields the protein CATSRLRTIEETQYF. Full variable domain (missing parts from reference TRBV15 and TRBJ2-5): DAMVIQNPRYQVTQFGKPVTLSCSQTLNHNVMYWYQQKSSQAPKLLFHYYDKDFNNEADTPDNFQSRRPNTSFCFLDIRSPGLGDTAMYLCATSRLRTIEETQYFGPGTRLLVL.

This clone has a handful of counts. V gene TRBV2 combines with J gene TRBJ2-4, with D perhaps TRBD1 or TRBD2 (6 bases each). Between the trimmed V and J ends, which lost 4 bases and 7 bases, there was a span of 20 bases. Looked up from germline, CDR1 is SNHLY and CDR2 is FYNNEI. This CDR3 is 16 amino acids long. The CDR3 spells CASSGGFFGGLNIQYF. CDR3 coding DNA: TGTGCCAGCAGTGGCGGATTTTTTGGGGGGCTCAACATTCAGTACTTC.

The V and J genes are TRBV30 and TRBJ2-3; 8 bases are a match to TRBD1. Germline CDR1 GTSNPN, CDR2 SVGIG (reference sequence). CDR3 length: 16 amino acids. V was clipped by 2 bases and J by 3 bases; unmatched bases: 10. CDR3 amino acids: CAWSIGTGSMTDTQYF. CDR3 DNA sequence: TGTGCCTGGAGTATCGGGACAGGAAGTATGACAGATACGCAGTATTTT.

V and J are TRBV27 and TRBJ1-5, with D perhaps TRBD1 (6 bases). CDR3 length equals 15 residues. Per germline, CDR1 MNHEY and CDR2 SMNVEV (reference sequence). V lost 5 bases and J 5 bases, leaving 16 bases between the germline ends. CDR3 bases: TGTGCCAGCAGTCTCGACTGGACAGCGTATCAGCCCCAGCATTTT. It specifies CASSLDWTAYQPQHF.

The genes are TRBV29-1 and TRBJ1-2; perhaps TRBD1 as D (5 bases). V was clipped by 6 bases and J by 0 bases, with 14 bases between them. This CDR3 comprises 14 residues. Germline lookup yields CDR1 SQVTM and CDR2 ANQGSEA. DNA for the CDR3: TGCAGCGTCTTGAGTTCAGGGACTAACTATGGCTACACCTTC. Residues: CSVLSSGTNYGYTF.

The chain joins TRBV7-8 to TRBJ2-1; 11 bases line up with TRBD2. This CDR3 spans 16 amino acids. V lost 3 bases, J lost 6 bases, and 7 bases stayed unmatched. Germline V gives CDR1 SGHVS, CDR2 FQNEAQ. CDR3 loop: CASSFQLAGVRNEQFF. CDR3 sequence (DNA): TGTGCCAGCAGCTTCCAACTAGCGGGAGTTCGCAATGAGCAGTTCTTC. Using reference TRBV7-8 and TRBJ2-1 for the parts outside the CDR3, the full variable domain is GAGVSQSPRYKVAKRGQDVALRCDPISGHVSLFWYQQALGQGPEFLTYFQNEAQLDKSGLPSDRFFAERPEGSVSTLKIQRTQQEDSAVYLCASSFQLAGVRNEQFFGPGTRLTVL.

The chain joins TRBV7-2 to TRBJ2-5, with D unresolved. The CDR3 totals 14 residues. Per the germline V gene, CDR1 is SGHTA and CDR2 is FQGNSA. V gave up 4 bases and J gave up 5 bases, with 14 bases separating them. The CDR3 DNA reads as TGTGCCAGCAGCTCAGAAAACAACCGGGAGACCCAGTACTTC. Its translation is CASSSENNRETQYF.

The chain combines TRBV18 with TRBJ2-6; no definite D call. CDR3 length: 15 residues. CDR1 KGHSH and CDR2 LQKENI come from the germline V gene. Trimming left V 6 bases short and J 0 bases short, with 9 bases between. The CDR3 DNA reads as TGTGCCAGCTCGCATCCTAGCTCTGGGGCCAACGTCCTGACTTTC. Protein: CASSHPSSGANVLTF.

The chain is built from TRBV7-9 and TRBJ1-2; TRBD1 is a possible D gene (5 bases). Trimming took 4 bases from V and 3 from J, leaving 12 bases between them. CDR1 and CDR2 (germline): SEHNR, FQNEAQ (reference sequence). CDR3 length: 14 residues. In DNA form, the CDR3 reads TGTGCCAGCAGCTCCGGACGGACACACTATGGCTACACCTTC. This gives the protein CASSSGRTHYGYTF.

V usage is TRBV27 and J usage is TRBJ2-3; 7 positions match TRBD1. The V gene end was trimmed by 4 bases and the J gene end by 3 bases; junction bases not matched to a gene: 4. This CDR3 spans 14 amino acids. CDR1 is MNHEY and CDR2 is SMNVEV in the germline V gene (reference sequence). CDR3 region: CASSSKQGTDTQYF. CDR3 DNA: TGTGCCAGCAGTTCCAAACAGGGGACAGATACGCAGTATTTT.

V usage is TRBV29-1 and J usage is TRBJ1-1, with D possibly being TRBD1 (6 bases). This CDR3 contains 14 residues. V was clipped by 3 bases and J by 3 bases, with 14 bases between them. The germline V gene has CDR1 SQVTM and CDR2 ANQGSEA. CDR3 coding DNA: TGCAGCGTTGATGGAGGGGGGCTTGACACTGAAGCTTTCTTT. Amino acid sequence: CSVDGGGLDTEAFF.

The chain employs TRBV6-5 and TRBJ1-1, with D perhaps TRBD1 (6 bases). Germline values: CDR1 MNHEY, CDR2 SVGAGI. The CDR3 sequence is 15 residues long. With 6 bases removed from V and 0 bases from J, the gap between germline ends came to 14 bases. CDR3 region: CASRLGGGMNTEAFF. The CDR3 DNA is TGTGCCAGCAGACTTGGGGGGGGCATGAACACTGAAGCTTTCTTT.

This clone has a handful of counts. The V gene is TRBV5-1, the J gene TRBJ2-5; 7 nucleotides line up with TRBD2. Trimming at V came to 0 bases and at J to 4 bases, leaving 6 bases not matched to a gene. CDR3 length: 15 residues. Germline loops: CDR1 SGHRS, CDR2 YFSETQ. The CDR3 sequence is CASSLVPGGRETQYF. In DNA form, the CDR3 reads TGCGCCAGCAGCTTGGTTCCGGGGGGTCGAGAGACCCAGTACTTC.

CDR3 region: CASSVDRGMETQYF. For the CDR3, the DNA is TGTGCCAGCAGCGTAGACAGGGGTATGGAGACCCAGTACTTC. This chain links TRBV9 with TRBJ2-5; 7 bases line up with TRBD1. The V and J ends lost 0 bases and 5 bases, in that order; junction bases with no gene match: 4. Germline V CDR1 and CDR2: SGDLS, YYNGEE. The CDR3 runs 14 residues.

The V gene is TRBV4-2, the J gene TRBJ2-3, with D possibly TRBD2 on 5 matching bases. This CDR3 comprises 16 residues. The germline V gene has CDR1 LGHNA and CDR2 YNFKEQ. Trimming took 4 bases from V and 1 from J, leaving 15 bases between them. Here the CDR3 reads CASSPPQAEGTDTQYF. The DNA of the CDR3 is TGTGCCAGCAGCCCCCCCCAAGCGGAAGGCACAGATACGCAGTATTTT.

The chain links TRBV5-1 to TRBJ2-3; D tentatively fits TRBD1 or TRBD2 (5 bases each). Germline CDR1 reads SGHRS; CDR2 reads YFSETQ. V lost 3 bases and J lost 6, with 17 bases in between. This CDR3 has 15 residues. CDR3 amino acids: CASSSGTEIRDTQYF. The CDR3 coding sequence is TGCGCCAGCAGCTCCGGGACGGAGATACGGGATACGCAGTATTTT.

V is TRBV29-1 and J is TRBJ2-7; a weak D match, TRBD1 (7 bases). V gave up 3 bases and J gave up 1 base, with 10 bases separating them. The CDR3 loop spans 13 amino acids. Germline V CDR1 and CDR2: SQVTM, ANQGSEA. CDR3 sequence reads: CSVDQGGSYEQYF. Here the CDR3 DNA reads TGCAGCGTTGATCAGGGGGGTTCCTACGAGCAGTACTTC.

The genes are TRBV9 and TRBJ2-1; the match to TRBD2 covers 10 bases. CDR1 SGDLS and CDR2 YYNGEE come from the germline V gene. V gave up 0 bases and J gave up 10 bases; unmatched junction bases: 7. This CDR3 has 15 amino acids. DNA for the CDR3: TGTGCCAGCAGCGTAGGAGCGGGAGGGCCATCGGAGCAGTTCTTC. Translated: CASSVGAGGPSEQFF.

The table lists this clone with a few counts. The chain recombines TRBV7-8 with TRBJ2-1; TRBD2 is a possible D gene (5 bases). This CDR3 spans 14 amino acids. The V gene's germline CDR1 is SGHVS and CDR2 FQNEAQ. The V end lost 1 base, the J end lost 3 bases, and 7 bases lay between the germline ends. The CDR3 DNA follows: TGTGCCAGCAGCTTAGGAGGGAACTACAATGAGCAGTTCTTC. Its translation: CASSLGGNYNEQFF.

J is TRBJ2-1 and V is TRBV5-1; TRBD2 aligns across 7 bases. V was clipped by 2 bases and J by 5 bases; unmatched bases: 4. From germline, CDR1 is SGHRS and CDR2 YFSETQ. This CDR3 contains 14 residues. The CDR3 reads CASSFGLADNEQFF. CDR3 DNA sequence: TGCGCCAGCAGCTTTGGCCTAGCGGACAATGAGCAGTTCTTC.

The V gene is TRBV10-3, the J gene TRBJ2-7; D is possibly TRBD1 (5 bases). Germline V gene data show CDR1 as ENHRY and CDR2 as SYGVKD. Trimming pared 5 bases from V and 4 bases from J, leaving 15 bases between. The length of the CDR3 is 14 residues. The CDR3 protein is CAISQGVVKYEQYF. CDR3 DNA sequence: TGTGCCATCAGTCAAGGGGTGGTTAAGTACGAGCAGTACTTC.

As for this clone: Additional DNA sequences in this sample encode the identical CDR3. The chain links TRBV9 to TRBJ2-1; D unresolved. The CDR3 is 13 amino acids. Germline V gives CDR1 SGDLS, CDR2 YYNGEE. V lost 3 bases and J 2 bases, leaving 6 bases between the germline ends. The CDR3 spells CASSGDTYNEQFF. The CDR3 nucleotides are TGTGCCAGCAGCGGCGACACCTACAATGAGCAGTTCTTC.

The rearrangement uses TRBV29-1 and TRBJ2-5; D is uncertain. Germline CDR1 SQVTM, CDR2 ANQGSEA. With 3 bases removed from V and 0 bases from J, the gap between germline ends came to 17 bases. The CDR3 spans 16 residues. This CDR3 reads CSVDPRSKSDQETQYF. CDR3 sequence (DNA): TGCAGCGTTGATCCCCGCAGTAAATCAGACCAAGAGACCCAGTACTTC.